This is a list of T cell receptor beta chains from one sample in a study of beta chain features in type 1 diabetes. Generated by immunoSEQ multiplex PCR, the TCRdb table keeps only in-frame clones and is missing some. Of 900,000 or so clones listed, 15% to 20% were seen once; the top ten hold 0.02% to 0.025%. The sequenced sample consisted of naive CD4+ T cells from blood. The source is a woman aged 18-29 years in good health. The CDR3 runs from the conserved cysteine through the conserved F or W. A D gene is named only where the DNA matches it firmly. A row's size may be missing; if present it is once, few, many or a size class.

>TRBJ2-1|TRBD2|16|TRBV5-4|few
CASSSKGGSENNEQFF
TGTGCCAGCAGCTCTAAGGGCGGGAGCGAAAACAATGAGCAGTTCTTC
>TRBJ2-3|TRBD2|14|TRBV9|few
CASAGEGGTDTQYF
TGTGCCAGCGCCGGGGAGGGAGGCACAGATACGCAGTATTTT
>TRBJ1-1|.|14|TRBV11-2|.
CASSFNGWDTEAFF
TGTGCCAGCAGCTTCAACGGATGGGACACTGAAGCTTTCTTT
>TRBJ1-1|.|14|TRBV5-6|.
CASRLRGMNTEAFF
TGTGCCAGCAGATTAAGGGGAATGAACACTGAAGCTTTCTTT
>TRBJ1-2|TRBD1|14|TRBV5-6|.
CASSPSGQGASYTF
TGTGCCAGCAGCCCGAGCGGACAGGGGGCAAGCTACACCTTC
>TRBJ2-7|.|14|TRBV4-1|.
CASSQVGRGYEQYF
TGCGCCAGCAGCCAAGTAGGTCGGGGTTACGAGCAGTACTTC
>TRBJ2-2|.|15|TRBV9|few
CASSVGQPNTGELFF
TGTGCCAGCAGCGTAGGACAACCGAACACCGGGGAGCTGTTTTTT
>TRBJ2-2|.|15|TRBV6-6|few
CASESRPGSTGELFF
TGTGCCAGTGAGAGTCGGCCCGGGAGCACCGGGGAGCTGTTTTTT
>TRBJ1-4|.|14|TRBV5-4|.
CASSLGAPDEKLFF
TGTGCCAGCAGCTTAGGGGCCCCCGATGAAAAACTGTTTTTT
>TRBJ2-7|TRBD1|13|TRBV18|.
CASSPGTGDEQYF
TGTGCCAGCTCACCCGGGACAGGGGACGAGCAGTACTTC
>TRBJ2-3|.|17|TRBV7-9|.
CASSLARVAENTDTQYF
TGTGCCAGCAGCTTAGCGAGGGTAGCGGAAAACACAGATACGCAGTATTTT
>TRBJ1-2|.|14|TRBV7-2|few
CASRPLDRNYGYTF
TGTGCCAGCAGGCCGTTAGACAGGAACTATGGCTACACCTTC
>TRBJ1-2|.|12|TRBV6-6|.
CATNRRRDGYTF
TGTGCCACCAACCGGAGAAGAGATGGCTACACCTTC
>TRBJ2-5|.|14|TRBV7-8|.
CASSSQRDRETQYF
TGTGCCAGCAGCTCCCAGCGGGACAGAGAGACCCAGTACTTC
>TRBJ2-7|TRBD2|14|TRBV15|.
CATSRLSGTYEQYF
TGTGCCACCAGCAGGCTGAGCGGGACCTACGAGCAGTACTTC
>TRBJ2-1|TRBD2|16|TRBV7-9|few
CASSLDHFGGRDEQFF
TGTGCCAGCAGCTTAGACCACTTTGGCGGGAGAGATGAGCAGTTCTTC
>TRBJ2-1|TRBD2|17|TRBV10-3|.
CAISGPMLAGRSNEQFF
TGTGCCATCAGTGGTCCCATGTTAGCGGGAAGGTCCAATGAGCAGTTCTTC
>TRBJ2-1|.|17|TRBV10-2|few
CASSEQGPSGINNEQFF
TGCGCCAGCAGTGAGCAGGGCCCTAGTGGGATCAACAATGAGCAGTTCTTC
>TRBJ1-2|TRBD1|12|TRBV2|.
CASSRQGTGYTF
TGTGCCAGCAGCAGACAGGGGACCGGCTACACCTTC
>TRBJ2-2|TRBD1|18|TRBV7-8|.
CASSLAGAGTGVTGELFF
TGTGCCAGCAGCTTAGCTGGGGCGGGGACAGGGGTTACCGGGGAGCTGTTTTTT
>TRBJ2-7|TRBD1|16|TRBV10-2|.
CASSEQQGAISREQYF
TGCGCCAGCAGTGAGCAACAGGGGGCGATCTCACGGGAGCAGTACTTC
>TRBJ1-4|.|13|TRBV5-1|.
CASSLGTREKLFF
TGCGCCAGCAGCTTGGGGACTCGGGAAAAACTGTTTTTT
>TRBJ2-3|TRBD2|16|TRBV13|.
CASSLRVTSGRNTQYF
TGTGCCAGCAGCTTACGAGTGACTAGCGGGAGGAATACGCAGTATTTT
>TRBJ1-5|TRBD1|13|TRBV7-2|few
CASSTDRNSAQHF
TGTGCCAGCAGCACGGACAGGAACAGTGCCCAGCATTTT
>TRBJ2-7|.|16|TRBV29-1|few
CSVLPSGRLYNHEQYF
TGCAGCGTTCTACCTTCAGGCCGACTTTATAACCACGAGCAGTACTTC
>TRBJ2-4|TRBD2|15|TRBV5-8|.
CASSGRTSGRPGGYF
TGTGCCAGCAGCGGACGGACTAGCGGGAGGCCCGGGGGGTACTTC
>TRBJ1-2|.|12|TRBV18|few
CASSPQGEGYTF
TGTGCCAGCTCACCCCAGGGAGAGGGCTACACCTTC
>TRBJ1-1|.|12|TRBV7-2|few
CASSLIGREAFF
TGTGCCAGCAGCTTAATTGGGAGAGAAGCTTTCTTT
>TRBJ2-1|.|14|TRBV10-3|few
CAIGSRAEWNEQFF
TGTGCCATCGGGAGCCGGGCAGAGTGGAATGAGCAGTTCTTC
>TRBJ1-4|.|13|TRBV5-1|.
CASSLAGGEKLFF
TGCGCCAGCAGCTTGGCCGGAGGGGAAAAACTGTTTTTT
>TRBJ1-2|.|11|TRBV28|few
CASKRNYGYTF
TGTGCCAGCAAACGTAACTATGGCTACACCTTC
>TRBJ2-7|TRBD1|13|TRBV7-9|few
CASSRQGPHEQYF
TGTGCCAGCAGCCGACAGGGCCCCCACGAGCAGTACTTC
>TRBJ2-3|TRBD2|16|TRBV7-9|.
CASSHQLAGGADTQYF
TGTGCCAGCAGCCACCAACTAGCGGGAGGAGCAGATACGCAGTATTTT
>TRBJ1-1|TRBD1|13|TRBV18|few
CASSPGQETEAFF
TGTGCCAGCTCACCCGGACAGGAGACTGAAGCTTTCTTT
>TRBJ2-1|.|15|TRBV2|.
CASSFYSGAMNEQFF
TGTGCCAGCAGTTTCTATTCAGGGGCAATGAATGAGCAGTTCTTC
>TRBJ2-1|TRBD2|13|TRBV2|.
CASHATSVNEQFF
TGTGCCAGTCACGCGACTAGCGTCAATGAGCAGTTCTTC
>TRBJ2-5|.|15|TRBV2|few
CASRNRTRGGETQYF
TGTGCCAGCAGGAACAGGACCAGAGGAGGAGAGACCCAGTACTTC
>TRBJ1-1|.|11|TRBV20-1|few
CSARPRSRAFF
TGCAGTGCTCGCCCCAGGTCCCGGGCTTTCTTT
>TRBJ1-2|TRBD1|16|TRBV10-3|.
CAISNGTGGFSYGYTF
TGTGCCATCAGCAATGGGACAGGGGGCTTCAGCTATGGCTACACCTTC
>TRBJ2-3|.|13|TRBV18|few
CASSPTAEDTQYF
TGTGCCAGCTCACCAACGGCGGAGGATACGCAGTATTTT
>TRBJ1-2|.|14|TRBV2|few
CASKAQGNLYGYTF
TGTGCCAGCAAAGCTCAGGGGAATCTCTATGGCTACACCTTC
>TRBJ2-1|TRBD2|13|TRBV7-2|.
CASSTRTSGSQFF
TGTGCCAGCAGCACCCGGACTAGCGGGAGCCAGTTCTTC
>TRBJ2-1|TRBD2|16|TRBV15|.
CATSTGLAGGPLRRFF
TGTGCCACCAGCACGGGACTAGCGGGAGGGCCACTCCGTCGGTTCTTC
>TRBJ2-3|.|15|TRBV28|few
CASSSLGGLMDTQYF
TGTGCCAGCAGTTCCCTGGGCGGTTTAATGGATACGCAGTATTTT
>TRBJ2-1|TRBD2|15|TRBV7-6|.
CASSLRASGMGEQFF
TGTGCCAGCAGCTTACGGGCTAGCGGGATGGGTGAGCAGTTCTTC
>TRBJ2-2|.|13|TRBV28|few
CASSPPPTGELFF
TGTGCCAGCAGTCCCCCCCCCACCGGGGAGCTGTTTTTT
>TRBJ1-1|.|14|TRBV5-5|.
CASSPGPGDTEAFF
TGTGCCAGCAGCCCCGGGCCTGGGGACACTGAAGCTTTCTTT